Listed below are T cell receptor beta chains from one sample, sequenced in a study of kidney transplant recipient with SARS-CoV-2 infection. TCRdb independently ran MiXCR on the reads; one entry per CDR3 protein. This sample has fewer than 250,000 distinct CDR3 sequences, with 29% found just once. This specimen consisted of a blood sample, obtained at baseline and on roughly day 120 from a kidney transplant recipient. These receptors came from a male patient younger than 45 who had COVID-19 and was a kidney transplant recipient. The graft donor may account for some of the T cells. Each CDR3 is given with its conserved first and last residue. The D gene is left open where the match is weak. The size field is filled for only some rows; it gives once, few, many or a size class.

j_call: TRBJ2-1
cdr3_length: 16
d_call: TRBD2
clone_size: many
v_call: TRBV7-9
cdr3_aa: CASSTETSGPFNEQFF
cdr3_nt: TGTGCCAGCAGCACAGAAACTAGCGGCCCTTTCAATGAGCAGTTCTTC

j_call: TRBJ2-6
cdr3_length: 14
d_call: .
clone_size: many
v_call: TRBV6-2/TRBV6-3
cdr3_aa: CASSYSSGANVLTF
cdr3_nt: TGTGCCAGCAGTTACAGCTCTGGGGCCAACGTCCTGACTTTC

j_call: TRBJ2-1
cdr3_length: 19
d_call: TRBD2
clone_size: .
v_call: TRBV9
cdr3_aa: CASSPRTSGAQSSYNEQFF
cdr3_nt: TGTGCCAGCAGCCCGAGGACTAGCGGAGCCCAGAGCTCCTACAATGAGCAGTTCTTC

j_call: TRBJ2-2
cdr3_length: 15
d_call: TRBD2
clone_size: many
v_call: TRBV3-1
cdr3_aa: CASSQGLARGGELFF
cdr3_nt: TGTGCCAGCAGCCAGGGACTAGCGCGAGGCGGGGAGCTGTTTTTT

j_call: TRBJ1-6
cdr3_length: 15
d_call: TRBD1
clone_size: many
v_call: TRBV4-1
cdr3_aa: CASSQWGQNNSPLHF
cdr3_nt: TGCGCCAGCAGCCAATGGGGACAGAACAATTCACCCCTCCACTTT

j_call: TRBJ2-5
cdr3_length: 16
d_call: TRBD2
clone_size: .
v_call: TRBV28
cdr3_aa: CASNSPGSGSRETQYF
cdr3_nt: TGTGCCAGTAACAGCCCCGGGAGCGGGAGCCGGGAGACCCAGTACTTC

j_call: TRBJ2-1
cdr3_length: 16
d_call: TRBD2
clone_size: many
v_call: TRBV29-1
cdr3_aa: CSVEGTSGRAIDEQFF
cdr3_nt: TGCAGCGTTGAAGGGACTAGCGGGAGGGCCATCGATGAGCAGTTCTTC

j_call: TRBJ1-2
cdr3_length: 16
d_call: .
clone_size: many
v_call: TRBV5-4
cdr3_aa: CASRIGVPGKTYGYTF
cdr3_nt: TGTGCCAGCCGAATAGGCGTACCAGGAAAGACCTATGGCTACACCTTC

j_call: TRBJ2-1
cdr3_length: 16
d_call: .
clone_size: many
v_call: TRBV28
cdr3_aa: CASSLWWGSSYNEQFF
cdr3_nt: TGTGCCAGCAGTTTATGGTGGGGAAGCTCCTACAATGAGCAGTTCTTC

j_call: TRBJ1-1
cdr3_length: 13
d_call: .
clone_size: many
v_call: TRBV15
cdr3_aa: CATSRDQNTEAFF
cdr3_nt: TGTGCCACCAGCAGAGACCAAAACACTGAAGCTTTCTTT

j_call: TRBJ1-2
cdr3_length: 17
d_call: .
clone_size: .
v_call: TRBV6-9
cdr3_aa: CASSQVKPYGKTYGYTF
cdr3_nt: TGTGCCAGCAGTCAAGTAAAGCCTTACGGAAAGACCTATGGCTACACCTTC

j_call: TRBJ1-2
cdr3_length: 17
d_call: .
clone_size: many
v_call: TRBV16
cdr3_aa: CASSTHVVVRKTYGYTF
cdr3_nt: TGTGCCAGCAGCACACATGTGGTCGTTAGAAAGACCTATGGCTACACCTTC

j_call: TRBJ2-7
cdr3_length: 17
d_call: TRBD1
clone_size: few
v_call: TRBV4-1
cdr3_aa: CASSQSDRGATYYEQYF
cdr3_nt: TGCGCCAGCAGCCAATCCGACAGGGGAGCCACATACTACGAGCAGTACTTC

j_call: TRBJ1-2
cdr3_length: 17
d_call: .
clone_size: many
v_call: TRBV19
cdr3_aa: CASSNILTNRKTYGYTF
cdr3_nt: TGTGCCAGTAGTAACATTTTGACAAATCGAAAGACCTATGGCTACACCTTC

j_call: TRBJ1-1
cdr3_length: 15
d_call: TRBD1
clone_size: many
v_call: TRBV3-1
cdr3_aa: CASSPLGQRGTEAFF
cdr3_nt: TGTGCCAGCAGCCCCCTGGGACAGCGAGGCACTGAAGCTTTCTTT

j_call: TRBJ2-7
cdr3_length: 15
d_call: TRBD2
clone_size: many
v_call: TRBV7-7
cdr3_aa: CASSRLAGPIYEQYF
cdr3_nt: TGTGCCAGCAGCCGCTTAGCGGGACCAATCTACGAGCAGTACTTC

j_call: TRBJ1-4
cdr3_length: 15
d_call: .
clone_size: many
v_call: TRBV7-9
cdr3_aa: CASSPRTGTNEKLFF
cdr3_nt: TGTGCCAGCAGCCCACGGACGGGGACTAATGAAAAACTGTTTTTT

j_call: TRBJ2-7
cdr3_length: 17
d_call: .
clone_size: .
v_call: TRBV28
cdr3_aa: CAGSILVGEYPPGEQYF
cdr3_nt: TGTGCCGGCAGTATCCTAGTGGGGGAATACCCGCCGGGCGAGCAGTACTTC

j_call: TRBJ1-2
cdr3_length: 17
d_call: .
clone_size: many
v_call: TRBV6-6
cdr3_aa: CASSPGAGGRKTYGYTF
cdr3_nt: TGTGCCAGCAGTCCGGGAGCAGGTGGGAGAAAGACCTATGGCTACACCTTC

j_call: TRBJ2-7
cdr3_length: 15
d_call: TRBD1
clone_size: many
v_call: TRBV19
cdr3_aa: CASSPTRTGLYEQYF
cdr3_nt: TGTGCCAGTAGTCCAACTCGGACAGGGCTCTACGAGCAGTACTTC

j_call: TRBJ1-2
cdr3_length: 17
d_call: .
clone_size: many
v_call: TRBV23-1
cdr3_aa: CASSKRWLRRKTYGYTF
cdr3_nt: TGCGCCAGCAGTAAGAGATGGCTACGCAGAAAGACCTATGGCTACACCTTC

j_call: TRBJ2-7
cdr3_length: 14
d_call: .
clone_size: many
v_call: TRBV7-9
cdr3_aa: CASSHPAQTYEQYF
cdr3_nt: TGTGCCAGCAGCCACCCGGCCCAGACCTACGAGCAGTACTTC

j_call: TRBJ1-5
cdr3_length: 13
d_call: TRBD1
clone_size: many
v_call: TRBV6-5
cdr3_aa: CASGQGSTKPQHF
cdr3_nt: TGTGCCAGCGGACAGGGGTCGACAAAGCCCCAGCATTTT

j_call: TRBJ2-2
cdr3_length: 16
d_call: TRBD2
clone_size: many
v_call: TRBV6-5
cdr3_aa: CASRPRLAGEAGELFF
cdr3_nt: TGTGCCAGCAGACCCAGACTAGCGGGAGAAGCGGGGGAGCTGTTTTTT

j_call: TRBJ2-2
cdr3_length: 15
d_call: .
clone_size: many
v_call: TRBV30
cdr3_aa: CAWSVGAIGTGELFF
cdr3_nt: TGTGCCTGGAGTGTAGGGGCGATCGGCACCGGGGAGCTGTTTTTT

j_call: TRBJ2-1
cdr3_length: 15
d_call: .
clone_size: few
v_call: TRBV20-1
cdr3_aa: CSARDGGRSYNEQFF
cdr3_nt: TGCAGTGCTAGAGATGGGGGAAGATCTTACAATGAGCAGTTCTTC

j_call: TRBJ2-3
cdr3_length: 12
d_call: .
clone_size: many
v_call: TRBV12-3/TRBV12-4
cdr3_aa: CASMDEVDTQYF
cdr3_nt: TGTGCCAGCATGGACGAGGTGGATACGCAGTATTTT

j_call: TRBJ2-3
cdr3_length: 14
d_call: .
clone_size: .
v_call: TRBV7-9
cdr3_aa: CASSLDPSVDTQYF
cdr3_nt: TGTGCCAGCAGCTTAGATCCTAGCGTTGATACGCAGTATTTT

j_call: TRBJ2-2
cdr3_length: 17
d_call: .
clone_size: .
v_call: TRBV19
cdr3_aa: CATRATKGAKNTGELFF
cdr3_nt: TGTGCCACCCGAGCAACGAAGGGAGCCAAAAACACCGGGGAGCTGTTTTTT

j_call: TRBJ2-7
cdr3_length: 15
d_call: TRBD1
clone_size: many
v_call: TRBV19
cdr3_aa: CASSIAGQGGYEQYF
cdr3_nt: TGTGCCAGTAGTATTGCGGGACAGGGCGGGTACGAGCAGTACTTC

j_call: TRBJ2-1
cdr3_length: 15
d_call: TRBD2
clone_size: few
v_call: TRBV20-1
cdr3_aa: CSATSGGRGNNEQFF
cdr3_nt: TGCAGTGCTACGAGTGGCGGGAGAGGAAACAATGAGCAGTTCTTC

j_call: TRBJ1-6
cdr3_length: 14
d_call: TRBD1
clone_size: many
v_call: TRBV6-4
cdr3_aa: CASSAGTDNSPLHF
cdr3_nt: TGTGCCAGCAGTGCCGGGACAGATAATTCACCCCTCCACTTT

j_call: TRBJ1-2
cdr3_length: 16
d_call: .
clone_size: many
v_call: TRBV5-5
cdr3_aa: CASNKSVSRKTYGYTF
cdr3_nt: TGTGCCAGCAACAAATCTGTCTCGCGAAAGACCTATGGCTACACCTTC

j_call: TRBJ2-3
cdr3_length: 14
d_call: .
clone_size: few
v_call: TRBV9
cdr3_aa: CASSPRGAWDTQYF
cdr3_nt: TGTGCCAGCAGCCCGAGGGGGGCCTGGGATACGCAGTATTTT

j_call: TRBJ1-2
cdr3_length: 17
d_call: .
clone_size: many
v_call: TRBV19
cdr3_aa: CASSACSTNRKTYGYTF
cdr3_nt: TGTGCCAGTAGTGCGTGTTCGACAAATCGAAAGACCTATGGCTACACCTTC

j_call: TRBJ2-1
cdr3_length: 14
d_call: TRBD2
clone_size: .
v_call: TRBV5-4
cdr3_aa: CASSLDSGNNEQFF
cdr3_nt: TGTGCCAGCAGCTTGGATAGCGGGAACAATGAGCAGTTCTTC

j_call: TRBJ2-2
cdr3_length: 13
d_call: .
clone_size: many
v_call: TRBV6-6
cdr3_aa: CASCSVVTGELFF
cdr3_nt: TGTGCCAGCTGTAGCGTGGTCACCGGGGAGCTGTTTTTT

j_call: TRBJ1-3
cdr3_length: 16
d_call: .
clone_size: many
v_call: TRBV2
cdr3_aa: CASSEFEGDSGNTIYF
cdr3_nt: TGTGCCAGCAGTGAATTTGAGGGGGACTCTGGAAACACCATATATTTT

j_call: TRBJ2-7
cdr3_length: 15
d_call: .
clone_size: .
v_call: TRBV9
cdr3_aa: CASSVGLARTYEQYF
cdr3_nt: TGTGCCAGCAGCGTAGGACTGGCGAGGACCTACGAGCAGTACTTC

j_call: TRBJ2-1
cdr3_length: 15
d_call: TRBD2
clone_size: few
v_call: TRBV12-5
cdr3_aa: CASAPPGLAYNEQFF
cdr3_nt: TGTGCTAGTGCCCCCCCAGGACTAGCTTACAATGAGCAGTTCTTC

j_call: TRBJ2-6
cdr3_length: 17
d_call: .
clone_size: few
v_call: TRBV8-2
cdr3_aa: CGTGTSITQSRANVLTF
cdr3_nt: TGTGGCACAGGTACCAGTATAACACAAAGTCGGGCCAACGTCCTGACTTTC

j_call: TRBJ2-3
cdr3_length: 17
d_call: TRBD2
clone_size: .
v_call: TRBV24-1
cdr3_aa: CATSDSGLAGYGDTQYF
cdr3_nt: TGTGCCACCAGTGATTCAGGACTAGCGGGGTATGGAGATACGCAGTATTTT

j_call: TRBJ1-3
cdr3_length: 16
d_call: .
clone_size: many
v_call: TRBV6-5
cdr3_aa: CASSYSSRSSGNTIYF
cdr3_nt: TGTGCCAGCAGTTACTCGAGCCGTTCCTCTGGAAACACCATATATTTT

j_call: TRBJ1-1
cdr3_length: 18
d_call: .
clone_size: many
v_call: TRBV5-8
cdr3_aa: CASSLALTLDRMNTEAFF
cdr3_nt: TGTGCCAGCAGCTTGGCCCTAACCTTAGACAGGATGAACACTGAAGCTTTCTTT